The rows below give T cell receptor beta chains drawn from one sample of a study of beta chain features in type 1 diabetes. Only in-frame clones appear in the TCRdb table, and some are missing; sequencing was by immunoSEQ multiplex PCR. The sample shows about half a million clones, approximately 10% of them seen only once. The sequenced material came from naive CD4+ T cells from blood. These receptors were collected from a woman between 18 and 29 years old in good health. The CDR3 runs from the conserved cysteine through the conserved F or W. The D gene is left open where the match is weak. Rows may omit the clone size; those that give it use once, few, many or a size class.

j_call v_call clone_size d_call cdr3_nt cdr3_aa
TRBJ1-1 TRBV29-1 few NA TGCAGCGTTGAAGTTCAGGGCAGTAGCGTCGCTTTCTTT CSVEVQGSSVAFF
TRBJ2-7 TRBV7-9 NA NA TGTGCCAGCAGCTTAATGGGCAGCACCTACGAGCAGTACTTC CASSLMGSTYEQYF
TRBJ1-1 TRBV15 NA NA TGTGCCACCAGCAGAGTATTGTACAGGGTAACTGAAGCTTTCTTT CATSRVLYRVTEAFF
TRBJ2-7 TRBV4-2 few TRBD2 TGTGCCAGCAGCCAAGACTTAGCGGGAGGGAGAAGCTCCTACGAGCAGTACTTC CASSQDLAGGRSSYEQYF
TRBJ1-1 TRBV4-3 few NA TGCGCCAGCAGCCATCCCGACAGGAACACTGAAGCTTTCTTT CASSHPDRNTEAFF
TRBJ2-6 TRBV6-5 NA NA TGTGCCAGCAGCCGCTGGGCAGCTGGGGCCAACGTCCTGACTTTC CASSRWAAGANVLTF
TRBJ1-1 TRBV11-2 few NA TGTGCCAGCAGTTCGGACGGAATGAACACTGAAGCTTTCTTT CASSSDGMNTEAFF
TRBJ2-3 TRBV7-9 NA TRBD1 TGTGCCAGCAGCTTCGTAGAGTTCCGGGACAGGGTTATGGATACGCAGTATTTT CASSFVEFRDRVMDTQYF
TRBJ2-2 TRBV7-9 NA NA TGTGCCAGCAGCCCCGTTAGTCAAGCCGAGGAGCTGTTTTTT CASSPVSQAEELFF
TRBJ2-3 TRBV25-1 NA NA TGTGCCAGCAGTTCCCGCAGGGCGACGGCGACAGATACGCAGTATTTT CASSSRRATATDTQYF
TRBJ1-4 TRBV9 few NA TGTGCCAGCAGTCTCTCAACTAATGAAAAACTGTTTTTT CASSLSTNEKLFF
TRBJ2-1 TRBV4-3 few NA TGCGCCAGCAGCCAAGTCGACTACAATGAGCAGTTCTTC CASSQVDYNEQFF
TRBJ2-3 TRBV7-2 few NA TGTGCCAGCTTAGAGGCGAGAAACACAGATACGCAGTATTTT CASLEARNTDTQYF
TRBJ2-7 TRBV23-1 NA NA TGCGCCAGCAGTCAGGGGACGGATTCCTACGAGCAGTACTTC CASSQGTDSYEQYF
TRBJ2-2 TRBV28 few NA TGTGCCAGCAGTTCGTACACCGGGGAGCTGTTTTTT CASSSYTGELFF
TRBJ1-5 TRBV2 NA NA TGTGCCATATCCACAGGGTCTAATCAGCCCCAGCATTTT CAISTGSNQPQHF
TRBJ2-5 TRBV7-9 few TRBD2 TGTGCCAGCAGGCCAGGACTAGCGGGAGAGACCCAGTACTTC CASRPGLAGETQYF
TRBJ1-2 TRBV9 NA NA TGTGCCAGCAGCCCAGGCAACTATGGCTACACCTTC CASSPGNYGYTF
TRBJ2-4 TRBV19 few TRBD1 TGTGCCAGTAGTTTCTTCTCGGGACAGACCAAAAACATTCAGTACTTC CASSFFSGQTKNIQYF
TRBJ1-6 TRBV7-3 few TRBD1 TGTGCCAGCAGTCTAGGACAGGGCTATAATTCACCCCTCCACTTT CASSLGQGYNSPLHF
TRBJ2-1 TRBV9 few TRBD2 TGTGCCAGCAGCGAAAGGACTAGCTACAATGAGCAGTTCTTC CASSERTSYNEQFF
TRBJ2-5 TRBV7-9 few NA TGTGCCAGCAGCTTAGGGGTAGGCCAAGAGACCCAGTACTTC CASSLGVGQETQYF
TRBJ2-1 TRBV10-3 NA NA TGTGCCATCAGTGAGTTCGAGAGCTCCTACAATGAGCAGTTCTTC CAISEFESSYNEQFF
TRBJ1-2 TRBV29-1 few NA TGCAGCGTTGAGGGGTTCTATGGCTACACCTTC CSVEGFYGYTF
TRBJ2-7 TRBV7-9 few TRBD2 TGTGCCAGCAGCTTAGCGGCTAGCGGGAGGGACGAGCAGTACTTC CASSLAASGRDEQYF
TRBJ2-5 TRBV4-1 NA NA TGCGCCAGCAGCCAAGAAAAGCGGGAGACCCAGTACTTC CASSQEKRETQYF
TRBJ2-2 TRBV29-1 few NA TGCAGCGTTGAAGGGGTGTTGGGCACCGGGGAACTGTTTTTT CSVEGVLGTGELFF